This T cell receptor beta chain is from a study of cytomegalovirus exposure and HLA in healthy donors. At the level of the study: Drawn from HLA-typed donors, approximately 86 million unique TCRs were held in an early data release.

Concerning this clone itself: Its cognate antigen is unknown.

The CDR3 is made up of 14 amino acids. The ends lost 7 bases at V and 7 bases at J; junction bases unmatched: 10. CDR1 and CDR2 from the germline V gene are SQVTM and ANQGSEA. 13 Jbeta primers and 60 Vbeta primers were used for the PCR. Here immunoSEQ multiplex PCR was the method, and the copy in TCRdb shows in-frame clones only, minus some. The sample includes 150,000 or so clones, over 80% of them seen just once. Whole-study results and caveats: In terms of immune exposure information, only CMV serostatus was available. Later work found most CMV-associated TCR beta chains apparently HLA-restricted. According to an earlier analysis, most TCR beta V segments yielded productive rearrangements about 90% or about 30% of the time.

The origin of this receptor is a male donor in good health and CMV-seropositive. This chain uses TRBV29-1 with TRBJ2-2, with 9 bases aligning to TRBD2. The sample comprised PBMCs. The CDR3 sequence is CSAETGTSIGELFF. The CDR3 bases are TGCAGCGCAGAAACCGGGACTAGCATCGGGGAGCTGTTTTTT.